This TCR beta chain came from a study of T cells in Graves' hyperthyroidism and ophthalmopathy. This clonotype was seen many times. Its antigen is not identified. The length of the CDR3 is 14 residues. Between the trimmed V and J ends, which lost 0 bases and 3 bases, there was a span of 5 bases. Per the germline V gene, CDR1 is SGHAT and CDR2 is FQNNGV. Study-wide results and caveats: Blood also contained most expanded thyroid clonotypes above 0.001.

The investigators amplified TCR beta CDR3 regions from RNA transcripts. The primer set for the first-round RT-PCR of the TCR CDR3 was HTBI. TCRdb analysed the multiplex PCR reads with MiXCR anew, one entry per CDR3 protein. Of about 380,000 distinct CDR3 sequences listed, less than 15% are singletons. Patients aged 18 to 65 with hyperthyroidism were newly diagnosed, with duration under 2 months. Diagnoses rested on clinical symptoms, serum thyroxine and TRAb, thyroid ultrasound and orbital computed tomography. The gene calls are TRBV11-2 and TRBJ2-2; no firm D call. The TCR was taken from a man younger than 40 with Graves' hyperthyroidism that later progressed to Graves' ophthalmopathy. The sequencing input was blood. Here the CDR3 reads CASSLDEYTGELFF. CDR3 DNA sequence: TGTGCCAGCAGCTTAGATGAATACACCGGGGAGCTGTTTTTT.